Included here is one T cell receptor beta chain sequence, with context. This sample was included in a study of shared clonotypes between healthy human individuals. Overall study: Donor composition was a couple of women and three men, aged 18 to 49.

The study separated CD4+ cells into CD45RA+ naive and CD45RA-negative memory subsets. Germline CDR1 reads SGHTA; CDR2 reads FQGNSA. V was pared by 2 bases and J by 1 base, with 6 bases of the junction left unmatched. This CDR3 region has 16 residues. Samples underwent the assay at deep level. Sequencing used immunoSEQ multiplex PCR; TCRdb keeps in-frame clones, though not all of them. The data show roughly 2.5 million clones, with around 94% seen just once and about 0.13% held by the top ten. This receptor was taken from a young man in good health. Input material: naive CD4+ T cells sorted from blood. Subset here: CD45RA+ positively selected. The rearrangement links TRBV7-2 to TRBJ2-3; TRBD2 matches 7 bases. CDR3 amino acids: CASSLLGGIGTDTQYF. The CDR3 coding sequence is TGTGCCAGCAGCTTATTGGGGGGGATCGGCACAGATACGCAGTATTTT. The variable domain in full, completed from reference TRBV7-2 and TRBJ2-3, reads GAGVSQSPSNKVTEKGKDVELRCDPISGHTALYWYRQSLGQGLEFLIYFQGNSAPDKSGLPSDRFSAERTGGSVSTLTIQRTQQEDSAVYLCASSLLGGIGTDTQYFGPGTRLTVL.